This TCR beta chain is drawn from a study of cytomegalovirus exposure and HLA in healthy donors. Study overall: A data release that came early held tens of millions of unique TCRs from HLA-typed donors.

Trimming at V came to 3 bases and at J to 4 bases, leaving 6 bases not matched to a gene. CDR1 is SNHLY and CDR2 is FYNNEI in the germline V gene. The CDR3 is made up of 15 amino acids. Primers for the PCR totalled 60 Vbeta and 13 Jbeta. Generated by immunoSEQ multiplex PCR, the TCRdb table keeps only in-frame clones and is missing some. Here the sample table reports roughly 35,000 clones. The genes are TRBV2 and TRBJ1-1, with 9 bases matching TRBD1. Sequenced sample: PBMCs. This clonotype was sampled from a middle-aged woman in good health and CMV-seropositive. In DNA form, the CDR3 reads TGTGCCAGCAGTGAGAGTGGACAGGGGATCACTGAAGCTTTCTTT. Translating it yields CASSESGQGITEAFF. The whole variable domain, filled in from reference TRBV2 and TRBJ1-1, reads EPEVTQTPSHQVTQMGQEVILRCVPISNHLYFYWYRQILGQKVEFLVSFYNNEISEKSEIFDDQFSVERPDGSNFTLKIRSTKLEDSAMYFCASSESGQGITEAFFGQGTRLTVV.